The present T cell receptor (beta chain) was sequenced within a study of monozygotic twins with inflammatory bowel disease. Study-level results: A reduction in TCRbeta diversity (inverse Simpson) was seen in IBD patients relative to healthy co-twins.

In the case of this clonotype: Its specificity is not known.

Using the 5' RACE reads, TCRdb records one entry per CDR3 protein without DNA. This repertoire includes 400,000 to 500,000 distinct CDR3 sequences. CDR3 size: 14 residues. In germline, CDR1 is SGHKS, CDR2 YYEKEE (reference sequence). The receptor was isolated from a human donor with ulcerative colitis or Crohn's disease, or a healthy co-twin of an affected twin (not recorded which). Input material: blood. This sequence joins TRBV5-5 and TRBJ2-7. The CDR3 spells CASSLVVSSYEQYF.